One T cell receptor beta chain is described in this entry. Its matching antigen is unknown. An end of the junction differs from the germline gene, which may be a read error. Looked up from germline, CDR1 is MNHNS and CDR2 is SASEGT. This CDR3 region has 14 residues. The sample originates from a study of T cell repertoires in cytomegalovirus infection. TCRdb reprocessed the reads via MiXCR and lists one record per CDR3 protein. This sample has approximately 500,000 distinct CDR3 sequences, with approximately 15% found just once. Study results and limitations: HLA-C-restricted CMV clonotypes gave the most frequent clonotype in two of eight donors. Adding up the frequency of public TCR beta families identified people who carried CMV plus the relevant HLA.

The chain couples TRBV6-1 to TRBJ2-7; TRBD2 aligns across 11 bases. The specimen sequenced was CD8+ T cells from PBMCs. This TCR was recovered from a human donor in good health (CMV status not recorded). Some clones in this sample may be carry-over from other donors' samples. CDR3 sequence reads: CGSSYGTSGAEQYF. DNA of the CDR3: TGTGGCAGCAGTTACGGGACTAGCGGCGCCGAGCAGTACTTC.